Listed below are T cell receptor beta chains from one sample, sequenced in a study of CXCR4 blockade with PD-1 therapy in pancreatic cancer. Here immunoSEQ multiplex PCR was the method, and the copy in TCRdb shows in-frame clones only, minus some. The table has 2,000 to 3,000 clones, more than 40% seen once. Input material: tumor tissue. These receptors all come from a human donor with pancreatic ductal adenocarcinoma. The CDR3 runs from the conserved cysteine through the conserved F or W. A D gene is named only where the DNA matches it firmly. Expanded clones are given a class, and other clones once, few, many or no size at all.

J gene: TRBJ1-6; V gene: TRBV14; D gene: TRBD1; clone size: -; CDR3 DNA: TGTGCCAGCAGGCTGGGACAGGGGAGAACACCCCTCCACTTT; CDR3 protein: CASRLGQGRTPLHF
J gene: TRBJ1-3; V gene: TRBV18; D gene: -; clone size: -; CDR3 DNA: TGTGCCAGCTCACCAGAAACAGGGCTCTCTGGAAACACCATATATTTT; CDR3 protein: CASSPETGLSGNTIYF
J gene: TRBJ2-2; V gene: TRBV15; D gene: TRBD1; clone size: -; CDR3 DNA: TGTGCCACCAGCAGAGCCCCCGGACAGGGGGCTTTCGGGGAGCTGTTTTTT; CDR3 protein: CATSRAPGQGAFGELFF
J gene: TRBJ2-2; V gene: TRBV19; D gene: -; clone size: -; CDR3 DNA: TGTGCCAGTAGTACCGCAGGACCCACCGGGGAGCTGTTTTTT; CDR3 protein: CASSTAGPTGELFF
J gene: TRBJ2-7; V gene: TRBV29-1; D gene: -; clone size: -; CDR3 DNA: TGCAGCGTTGGCGGCAGTCCAGCCTACGAGCAGTACTTC; CDR3 protein: CSVGGSPAYEQYF
J gene: TRBJ2-2; V gene: TRBV11-1; D gene: TRBD2; clone size: few; CDR3 DNA: TGTGCCAGCAGCCAGAGAACCGGGACTAGCGGGGGTGGCACCGGGGAGCTGTTTTTT; CDR3 protein: CASSQRTGTSGGGTGELFF
J gene: TRBJ2-3; V gene: TRBV11-3; D gene: TRBD2; clone size: -; CDR3 DNA: TGTGCCAGCAGCTTCGGGTTCCTAAAGGCGGGGGGACGCACAGATACGCAGTATTTT; CDR3 protein: CASSFGFLKAGGRTDTQYF
J gene: TRBJ1-6; V gene: TRBV6-1; D gene: -; clone size: few; CDR3 DNA: TGTGCCAGCAGTGAAGAGGCAGCCCGGATTTCACCCCTCCACTTT; CDR3 protein: CASSEEAARISPLHF
J gene: TRBJ2-5; V gene: TRBV6-1; D gene: TRBD2; clone size: few; CDR3 DNA: TGTGCCAGCAGTGAAGCTAGCGGGGGGCAAGAGACCCAGTACTTC; CDR3 protein: CASSEASGGQETQYF
J gene: TRBJ1-3; V gene: TRBV12-5; D gene: -; clone size: once; CDR3 DNA: TGTGCTAGTGGTCAACCCCTCGGGGGGGGCGAAGGAAACACCATATATTTT; CDR3 protein: CASGQPLGGGEGNTIYF
J gene: TRBJ1-1; V gene: TRBV19; D gene: TRBD1; clone size: -; CDR3 DNA: TGTGCCAGTAGTCAGGGGGAGCACACTGAAGCTTTCTTT; CDR3 protein: CASSQGEHTEAFF
J gene: TRBJ1-5; V gene: TRBV19; D gene: TRBD1; clone size: few; CDR3 DNA: TGTGCCAGTAGTCCGAGACAGGGATTGGAGCCCCAGCATTTT; CDR3 protein: CASSPRQGLEPQHF
J gene: TRBJ2-5; V gene: TRBV19; D gene: -; clone size: once; CDR3 DNA: TGTGCCAGTAGTATAGAAGTCCCGGGGACCCAGTACTTC; CDR3 protein: CASSIEVPGTQYF
J gene: TRBJ2-7; V gene: TRBV30; D gene: TRBD2; clone size: -; CDR3 DNA: TGTGCCTGGAGTGTAGGGCTAGCGGGGACCTACGAGCAGTACTTC; CDR3 protein: CAWSVGLAGTYEQYF
J gene: TRBJ2-1; V gene: TRBV15; D gene: -; clone size: -; CDR3 DNA: TGTGCCACCAGCAATCAGGTTCGAGACAATGAGCAGTTCTTC; CDR3 protein: CATSNQVRDNEQFF
J gene: TRBJ2-5; V gene: TRBV6-8; D gene: -; clone size: -; CDR3 DNA: TGTGCCAGCAGTACGGGGGGCCCCTCCACGACCCAGTACTTC; CDR3 protein: CASSTGGPSTTQYF
J gene: TRBJ2-7; V gene: TRBV9; D gene: TRBD1; clone size: -; CDR3 DNA: TGTGCCAGCAGCCGAGAGGGGACAGGAACCTACGAGCAGTACTTC; CDR3 protein: CASSREGTGTYEQYF
J gene: TRBJ1-6; V gene: TRBV6-8; D gene: -; clone size: -; CDR3 DNA: TGTGCCAGCAGCGCGGGCCCCTATAATTCACCCCTCCACTTT; CDR3 protein: CASSAGPYNSPLHF
J gene: TRBJ1-1; V gene: TRBV6-8; D gene: TRBD1; clone size: -; CDR3 DNA: TGTGCCAGCAGTTATACAGGGGAAACTGAAGCTTTCTTT; CDR3 protein: CASSYTGETEAFF
J gene: TRBJ2-7; V gene: TRBV14; D gene: -; clone size: few; CDR3 DNA: TGTGCCAGCAGCAATACCGAGATGAGTGAGCAGTACTTC; CDR3 protein: CASSNTEMSEQYF
J gene: TRBJ1-5; V gene: TRBV19; D gene: -; clone size: -; CDR3 DNA: TGTGCCAGTAGTATAGGGGCTAGCAATCAGCCCCAGCATTTT; CDR3 protein: CASSIGASNQPQHF
J gene: TRBJ2-2; V gene: TRBV6-8; D gene: -; clone size: -; CDR3 DNA: TGTGCCAGCAGTGAGGGCACCGGGGAGCTGTTTTTT; CDR3 protein: CASSEGTGELFF
J gene: TRBJ2-6; V gene: TRBV9; D gene: -; clone size: -; CDR3 DNA: TGTGCCAGCAGCGGCAATGGGGCCAACGTCCTGACTTTC; CDR3 protein: CASSGNGANVLTF
J gene: TRBJ2-7; V gene: TRBV25-1; D gene: TRBD2; clone size: -; CDR3 DNA: TGTGCCAGCACAATCGATACTAGCGGGGTGCGCGAGCAGTACTTC; CDR3 protein: CASTIDTSGVREQYF
J gene: TRBJ2-2; V gene: TRBV11-3; D gene: -; clone size: few; CDR3 DNA: TGTGCCAGCATCCTAGGCGGGTATAACACCGGGGAGCTGTTTTTT; CDR3 protein: CASILGGYNTGELFF
J gene: TRBJ1-1; V gene: TRBV6-8; D gene: -; clone size: few; CDR3 DNA: TGTGCCAGCAGTGGACAGAGCGGCACTGAAGCTTTCTTT; CDR3 protein: CASSGQSGTEAFF
J gene: TRBJ1-1; V gene: TRBV19; D gene: -; clone size: -; CDR3 DNA: TGTGCCAGTAGTATAGCTGGGGCTTCTGAAGCTTTCTTT; CDR3 protein: CASSIAGASEAFF
J gene: TRBJ2-1; V gene: TRBV11-3; D gene: -; clone size: few; CDR3 DNA: TGTGCCAGCAGCTTGGTGGTAGCGGTCTACAATGAGCAGTTCTTC; CDR3 protein: CASSLVVAVYNEQFF
J gene: TRBJ1-1; V gene: TRBV10-2; D gene: TRBD1; clone size: -; CDR3 DNA: TGCGCCAGTAACAGGGGCCCGAACACTGAAGCTTTCTTT; CDR3 protein: CASNRGPNTEAFF
J gene: TRBJ2-1; V gene: TRBV9; D gene: -; clone size: -; CDR3 DNA: TGTGCTAGCAGCGTAGAGGGAGTCAGCGGCAATGAGCAGTTCTTC; CDR3 protein: CASSVEGVSGNEQFF
J gene: TRBJ1-3; V gene: TRBV23-1; D gene: -; clone size: -; CDR3 DNA: TGCGCCAGCAGGAACGGGGAGGGAAACACCATATATTTT; CDR3 protein: CASRNGEGNTIYF
J gene: TRBJ1-3; V gene: TRBV6-7; D gene: TRBD1; clone size: -; CDR3 DNA: TGTGCCAGCAGCTCCAGGGGGGTCGATGGAAACACCATATATTTT; CDR3 protein: CASSSRGVDGNTIYF
J gene: TRBJ1-6; V gene: TRBV1; D gene: -; clone size: -; CDR3 DNA: TGCGCCAGCAAACCAGGGGAAAACTATAATTCACCCCTCCACTTT; CDR3 protein: CASKPGENYNSPLHF
J gene: TRBJ1-4; V gene: TRBV19; D gene: TRBD1; clone size: -; CDR3 DNA: TGTGCCAGTAGACGCCGACAGGGGGCTAATGAAAAACTGTTTTTT; CDR3 protein: CASRRRQGANEKLFF
J gene: TRBJ2-1; V gene: TRBV28; D gene: TRBD2; clone size: few; CDR3 DNA: TGTGCCAGCAGTTTCAGGGAGGGCCCCTACAATGAGCAGTTCTTC; CDR3 protein: CASSFREGPYNEQFF
J gene: TRBJ2-2; V gene: TRBV9; D gene: -; clone size: few; CDR3 DNA: TGTGCCAGCAGTGAAGTGGCGGGCACCGGGGAGCTGTTTTTT; CDR3 protein: CASSEVAGTGELFF
J gene: TRBJ2-7; V gene: TRBV18; D gene: -; clone size: -; CDR3 DNA: TGTGCCAGCACCCCAGCAGGGGAGTACGAGCAGTACTTC; CDR3 protein: CASTPAGEYEQYF
J gene: TRBJ2-7; V gene: TRBV6-8; D gene: -; clone size: -; CDR3 DNA: TGTGCCAGCAGTGACGCCCATTACGAGCAGTACTTC; CDR3 protein: CASSDAHYEQYF
J gene: TRBJ2-3; V gene: TRBV6-8; D gene: TRBD2; clone size: few; CDR3 DNA: TGTGCCAGCAGTCAGACTAGCGGGGGGGCTAGCACAGATACGCGGTATTTT; CDR3 protein: CASSQTSGGASTDTRYF
J gene: TRBJ2-2; V gene: TRBV9; D gene: -; clone size: few; CDR3 DNA: TGTGCCAGCAAACGGGAGAACACCGGGGAGCTGTTTTTT; CDR3 protein: CASKRENTGELFF
J gene: TRBJ1-1; V gene: TRBV30; D gene: -; clone size: few; CDR3 DNA: TGTGCCTGGAGAACCGGGACAAGGTTGAACACTGAAGCTTTCTTT; CDR3 protein: CAWRTGTRLNTEAFF
J gene: TRBJ1-5; V gene: TRBV18; D gene: -; clone size: -; CDR3 DNA: TGTGCCAGCTCAGAGAAGAGCGATCAGCCCCAGCATTTT; CDR3 protein: CASSEKSDQPQHF